This T cell receptor beta chain was sequenced in a study of blood T cells in healthy people across ages. Overall study results and limits: Diversity figures based on one million T cells were deemed too low.

The ends lost 6 bases at V and 2 bases at J; junction bases unmatched: 5. The CDR3 is made up of 14 amino acids. Combining a sample-barcoded 5' primer with a J-beta primer mix, a second PCR ran for roughly 6 to 11 cycles. The authors tagged each cDNA molecule using a template-switch adaptor with 12 random nucleotides. TCRdb re-analysed the 5' RACE reads in MiXCR, keeping a single row per CDR3 protein. This sample has about 930,000 distinct CDR3 sequences, with 25% to 35% found just once. This clonotype was found many times. Its antigen is still unknown. Isolation of PBMCs gave at least 6.5 million cells per sample. This sample was also put to use in a study of T cells of mothers and their children. That investigation notes: No persistent microchimeric T cell clones were detected.

V and J are TRBV12-3 or TRBV12-4 and TRBJ2-3; 7 nucleotides line up with TRBD2. This receptor was taken from a woman between 40 and 55 years old in good health. The sequenced sample was blood. The CDR3 spells CASSSSGHTDTQYF. The CDR3 coding sequence is TGTGCCAGCAGCAGTAGCGGGCACACAGATACGCAGTATTTT.